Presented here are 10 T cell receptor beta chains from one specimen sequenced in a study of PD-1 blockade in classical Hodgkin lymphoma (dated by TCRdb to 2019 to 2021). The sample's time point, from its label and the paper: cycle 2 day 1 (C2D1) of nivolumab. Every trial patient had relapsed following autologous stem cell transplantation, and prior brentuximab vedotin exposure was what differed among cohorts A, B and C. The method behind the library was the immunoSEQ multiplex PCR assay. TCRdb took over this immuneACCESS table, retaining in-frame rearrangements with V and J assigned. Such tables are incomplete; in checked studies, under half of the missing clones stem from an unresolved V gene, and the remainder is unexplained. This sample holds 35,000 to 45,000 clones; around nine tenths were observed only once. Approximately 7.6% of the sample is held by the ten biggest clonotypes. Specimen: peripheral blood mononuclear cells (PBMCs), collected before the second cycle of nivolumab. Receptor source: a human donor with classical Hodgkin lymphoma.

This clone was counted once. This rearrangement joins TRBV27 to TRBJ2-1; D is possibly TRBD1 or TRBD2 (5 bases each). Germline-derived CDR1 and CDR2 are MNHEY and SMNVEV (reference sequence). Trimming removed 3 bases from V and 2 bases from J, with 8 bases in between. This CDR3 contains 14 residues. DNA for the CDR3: TGTGCCAGCAGTTTGGTGGGGGCCTACAATGAGCAGTTCTTC. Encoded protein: CASSLVGAYNEQFF.

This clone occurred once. The CDR3 region is CASRRLKDNEQFF. Written as DNA, the CDR3 is TGTGCCAGCAGGAGATTGAAGGATAATGAGCAGTTCTTC. The chain joins TRBV9 to TRBJ2-1; D ambiguous. This CDR3 spans 13 amino acids. V was pared by 5 bases and J by 7 bases, with 13 bases between. Looked up from germline, CDR1 is SGDLS and CDR2 is YYNGEE.

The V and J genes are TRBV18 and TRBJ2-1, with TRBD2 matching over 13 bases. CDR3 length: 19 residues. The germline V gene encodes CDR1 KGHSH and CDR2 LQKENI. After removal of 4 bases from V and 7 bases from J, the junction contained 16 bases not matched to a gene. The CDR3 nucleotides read TGTGCCAGCTCACTCGGGAAAGGACTAGCGGGAGTTTTGATGAATGAGCAGTTCTTC. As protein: CASSLGKGLAGVLMNEQFF.

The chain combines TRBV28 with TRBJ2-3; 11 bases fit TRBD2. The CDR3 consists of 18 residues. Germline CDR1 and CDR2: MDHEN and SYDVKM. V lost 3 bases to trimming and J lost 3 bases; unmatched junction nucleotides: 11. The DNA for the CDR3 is TGTGCCAGCAGTTTCTCCCTCACTAGCGGGAGTAATACAGATACGCAGTATTTT. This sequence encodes CASSFSLTSGSNTDTQYF.

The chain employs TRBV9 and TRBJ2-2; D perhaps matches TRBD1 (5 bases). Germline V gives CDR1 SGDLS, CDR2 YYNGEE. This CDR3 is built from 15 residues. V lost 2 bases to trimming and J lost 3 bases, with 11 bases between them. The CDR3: CASSVTDIYTGELFF. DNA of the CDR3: TGTGCCAGCAGCGTGACAGACATTTACACCGGGGAGCTGTTTTTT. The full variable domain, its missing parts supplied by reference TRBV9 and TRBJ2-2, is DSGVTQTPKHLITATGQRVTLRCSPRSGDLSVYWYQQSLDQGLQFLIQYYNGEERAKGNILERFSAQQFPDLHSELNLSSLELGDSALYFCASSVTDIYTGELFFGEGSRLTVL.

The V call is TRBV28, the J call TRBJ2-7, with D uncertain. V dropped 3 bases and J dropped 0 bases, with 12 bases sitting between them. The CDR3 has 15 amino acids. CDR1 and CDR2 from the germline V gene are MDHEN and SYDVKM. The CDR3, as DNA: TGTGCCAGCAGTTTTGGCCAGAGAATCTCCTACGAGCAGTACTTC. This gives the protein CASSFGQRISYEQYF.

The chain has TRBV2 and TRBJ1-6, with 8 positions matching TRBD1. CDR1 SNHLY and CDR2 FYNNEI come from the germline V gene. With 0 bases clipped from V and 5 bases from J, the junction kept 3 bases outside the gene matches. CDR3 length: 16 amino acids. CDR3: CASSEAAGGNNSPLHF. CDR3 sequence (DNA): TGTGCCAGCAGTGAAGCGGCAGGGGGCAATAATTCACCCCTCCACTTT.

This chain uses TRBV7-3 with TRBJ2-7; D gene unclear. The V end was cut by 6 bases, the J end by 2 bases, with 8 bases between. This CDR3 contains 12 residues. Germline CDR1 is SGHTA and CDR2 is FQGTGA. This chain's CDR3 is CASRKFPYEQYF. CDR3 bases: TGTGCCAGCAGAAAGTTCCCCTACGAGCAGTACTTC. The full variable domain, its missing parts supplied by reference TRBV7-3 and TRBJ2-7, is GAGVSQTPSNKVTEKGKYVELRCDPISGHTALYWYRQSLGQGPEFLIYFQGTGAADDSGLPNDRFFAVRPEGSVSTLKIQRTERGDSAVYLCASRKFPYEQYFGPGTRLTVT.

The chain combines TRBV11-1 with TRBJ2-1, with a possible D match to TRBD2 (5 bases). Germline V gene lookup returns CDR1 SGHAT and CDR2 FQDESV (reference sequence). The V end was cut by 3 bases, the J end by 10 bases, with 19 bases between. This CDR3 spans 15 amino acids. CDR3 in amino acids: CASSFRLAPLGEQFF. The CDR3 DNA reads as TGTGCCAGCAGCTTTCGGCTAGCCCCCTTAGGCGAGCAGTTCTTC. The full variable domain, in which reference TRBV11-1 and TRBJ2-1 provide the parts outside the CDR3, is EAEVAQSPRYKITEKSQAVAFWCDPISGHATLYWYRQILGQGPELLVQFQDESVVDDSQLPKDRFSAERLKGVDSTLKIQPAELGDSAMYLCASSFRLAPLGEQFFGPGTRLTVL.

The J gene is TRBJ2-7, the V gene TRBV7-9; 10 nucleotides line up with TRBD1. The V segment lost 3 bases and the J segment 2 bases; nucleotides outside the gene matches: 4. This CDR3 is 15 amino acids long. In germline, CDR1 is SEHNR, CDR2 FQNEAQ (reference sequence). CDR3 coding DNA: TGTGCCAGCAGCTTCCGGGACAGGGGCCCCTACGAGCAGTACTTC. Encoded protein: CASSFRDRGPYEQYF.